This is a list of T cell receptor beta chains from one sample in a study of regulatory T cells in long-lasting Graves disease. One entry per CDR3 protein results from TCRdb running MiXCR on the multiplex PCR reads. This sample has fewer than 550,000 distinct CDR3 sequences, with roughly 21% found just once. The source was peripheral blood mononuclear cells (PBMCs), collected when the disease was refractory, from a patient treated with antithyroid drugs. These receptors were collected from a female donor with Graves disease. Both conserved end residues are part of each CDR3. A D gene is named only where the DNA matches it firmly. Clone size is stated in some rows and not others, as once, few, many or a class when expanded.

size	V	D	J	CDR3	DNA
-	TRBV6-2/TRBV6-3	-	TRBJ1-5	CASSTSGMSNQPQHF	TGTGCCAGCAGTACCTCAGGGATGAGCAATCAGCCCCAGCATTTT
many	TRBV28	-	TRBJ2-4	CASSFLAVTSPSKNIQYF	TGTGCCAGCAGTTTTTTGGCCGTCACCTCACCTTCCAAAAACATTCAGTACTTC
-	TRBV4-1	-	TRBJ1-1	CASSQGGRGAPEAFF	TGCGCCAGCAGCCAAGGTGGCAGGGGCGCACCTGAAGCTTTCTTT
-	TRBV24-1	TRBD2	TRBJ2-2	CATSEASGPGPNTGELFF	TGTGCCACCAGTGAAGCTAGCGGGCCGGGCCCAAACACCGGGGAGCTGTTTTTT
few	TRBV20-1	-	TRBJ1-1	CSARDAGDTEAFF	TGCAGTGCTAGAGATGCGGGGGACACTGAAGCTTTCTTT
few	TRBV7-9	-	TRBJ1-4	CASSRPADATNEKLFF	TGTGCCAGCAGCCGCCCCGCGGACGCAACTAATGAAAAACTGTTTTTT
few	TRBV20-1	-	TRBJ1-1	CSARGIAEAFF	TGCAGTGCTAGGGGTATCGCTGAAGCTTTCTTT
-	TRBV28	TRBD2	TRBJ2-1	CASSRASGIRNEQFF	TGTGCCAGCAGTCGGGCTAGCGGGATCCGCAATGAGCAGTTCTTC
-	TRBV3-1	-	TRBJ1-3	CASSLGDTGNTIYF	TGTGCCAGCAGCCTAGGGGACACGGGAAACACCATATATTTT
few	TRBV5-6	TRBD2	TRBJ2-1	CASSSYQLATYNEQFF	TGTGCCAGCAGCTCCTATCAACTAGCGACCTACAATGAGCAGTTCTTC
-	TRBV7-6	TRBD2	TRBJ2-5	CASSPMGLAGETQYF	TGTGCCAGCAGCCCGATGGGACTAGCGGGGGAGACCCAGTACTTC
-	TRBV5-1	-	TRBJ2-6	CASSLPGEAAGANVLTF	TGCGCCAGCAGCTTGCCAGGGGAAGCCGCTGGGGCCAACGTCCTGACTTTC
few	TRBV11-2	TRBD1	TRBJ2-7	CASSSDREHEQYF	TGTGCCAGCAGCTCAGACAGGGAACACGAGCAGTACTTC
many	TRBV20-1	-	TRBJ2-5	CSARSPGYPQETQYF	TGCAGTGCTAGATCGCCAGGGTACCCACAAGAGACCCAGTACTTC
many	TRBV5-1	-	TRBJ1-4	CASSGRGGLFF	TGCGCCAGCTCCGGACGTGGGGGACTGTTTTTT
-	TRBV6-9	-	TRBJ2-4	CASSYKVAKNIQYF	TGTGCCAGCAGTTACAAGGTAGCCAAAAACATTCAGTACTTC
many	TRBV28	-	TRBJ2-4	CASSSLGLLAKNIQYF	TGTGCCAGCAGTTCGCTGGGTTTACTAGCCAAAAACATTCAGTACTTC
few	TRBV27	-	TRBJ1-5	CASSSRPWGAHQPQHF	TGTGCCAGCAGTAGCCGCCCATGGGGCGCCCACCAGCCCCAGCATTTT